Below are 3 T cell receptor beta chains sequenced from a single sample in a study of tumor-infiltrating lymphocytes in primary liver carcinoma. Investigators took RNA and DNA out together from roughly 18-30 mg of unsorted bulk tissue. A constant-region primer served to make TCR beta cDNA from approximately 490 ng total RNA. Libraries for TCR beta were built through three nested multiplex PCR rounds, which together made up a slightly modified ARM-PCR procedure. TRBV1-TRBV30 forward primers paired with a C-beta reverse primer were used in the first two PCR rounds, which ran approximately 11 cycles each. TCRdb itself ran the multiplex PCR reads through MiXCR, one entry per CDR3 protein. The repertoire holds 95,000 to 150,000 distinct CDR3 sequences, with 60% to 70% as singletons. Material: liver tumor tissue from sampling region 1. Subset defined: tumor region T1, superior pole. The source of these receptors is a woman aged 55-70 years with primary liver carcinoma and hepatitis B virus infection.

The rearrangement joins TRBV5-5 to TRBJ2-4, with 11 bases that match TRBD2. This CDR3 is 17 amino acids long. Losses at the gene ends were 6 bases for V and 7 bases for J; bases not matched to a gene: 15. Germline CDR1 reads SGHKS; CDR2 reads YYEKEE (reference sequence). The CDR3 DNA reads TGTGCCAGCATCTTAGCCGGGACTAGCGGCCTTGAGAACATTCAGTACTTC. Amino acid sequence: CASILAGTSGLENIQYF.

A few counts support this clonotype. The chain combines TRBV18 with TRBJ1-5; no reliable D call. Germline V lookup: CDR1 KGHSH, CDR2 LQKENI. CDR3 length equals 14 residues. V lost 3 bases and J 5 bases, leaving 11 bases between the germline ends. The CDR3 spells CASSPAGMYQPQHF. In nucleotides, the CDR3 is TGTGCCAGCTCACCGGCAGGCATGTATCAGCCCCAGCATTTT.

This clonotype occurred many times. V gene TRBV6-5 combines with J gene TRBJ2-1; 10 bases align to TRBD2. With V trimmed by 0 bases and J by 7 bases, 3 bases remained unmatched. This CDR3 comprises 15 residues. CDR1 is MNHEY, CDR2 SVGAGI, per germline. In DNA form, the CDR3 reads TGTGCCAGCAGTTACTCGGCTAGCGGGAGTAATGAGCAGTTCTTC. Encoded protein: CASSYSASGSNEQFF.